What follows are 4 T cell receptor beta chains derived from one specimen sequenced in a study of CD8 T cells in ankylosing spondylitis. A single record per CDR3 protein comes from TCRdb applying MiXCR to the 5' RACE reads. The data contain roughly 130,000 distinct CDR3 sequences, 7% to 10% of them singletons. The sample comprised synovial fluid, either unsorted or a sorted T cell fraction (not recorded which). Source of these receptors: a male donor with ankylosing spondylitis.

This clonotype was detected many times. The gene calls are TRBV4-3 and TRBJ2-2; maybe TRBD1 (6 bases). The CDR3 runs 15 residues. Trimming took off 6 bases at V and 0 bases at J, with 11 bases between the two ends. Germline CDR1 reads LGHNA; CDR2 reads YSLEER. CDR3 sequence reads: CASRRQATNTGELFF. The CDR3 region has the DNA TGCGCCAGCAGACGACAGGCAACGAACACCGGGGAGCTGTTTTTT.

The rearrangement links TRBV6-2 or TRBV6-3 to TRBJ2-7; TRBD2 is a possible D gene (6 bases). The germline V gene has CDR1 MNHEY and CDR2 SVGEGT. The CDR3 totals 15 residues. Trimming removed 6 bases from V and 1 base from J, with 16 bases in between. CDR3: CASSPLRGPSYEQYF. The DNA for the CDR3 is TGTGCCAGCAGCCCTTTGCGGGGACCTTCCTACGAGCAGTACTTC.

This clonotype was seen repeatedly, ten times or more. The chain joins TRBV20-1 to TRBJ1-2, with 7 bases fitting TRBD1. The trim removed 5 bases at V and 5 bases at J, leaving 11 bases unmatched. Germline CDR1 and CDR2: DFQATT and SNEGSKA (reference sequence). The length of the CDR3 is 14 residues. The CDR3, as DNA: TGCAGTGCTCTATTACAGGGGCGCACGTATGGCTACACCTTC. As protein: CSALLQGRTYGYTF.

This clonotype was counted between two and nine times. The chain couples TRBV28 to TRBJ2-7; weak D call: TRBD2 (7 bases). From germline, CDR1 is MDHEN and CDR2 SYDVKM. The CDR3 extends over 15 amino acids. Deletions cut 3 bases from V and 7 bases from J, with 19 bases between. The CDR3 coding sequence is TGTGCCAGCAGTTTTGCGGGGGCCCTCGTTGTGGAGCAGTACTTC. Its protein product is CASSFAGALVVEQYF. Supplemented by reference TRBV28 and TRBJ2-7, the full variable domain reads DVKVTQSSRYLVKRTGEKVFLECVQDMDHENMFWYRQDPGLGLRLIYFSYDVKMKEKGDIPEGYSVSREKKERFSLILESASTNQTSMYLCASSFAGALVVEQYFGPGTRLTVT.